One and the same sample provided the 12 T cell receptor beta chains below, sequenced in a study of graft-versus-host responses after intestinal transplantation. These TCRs' antigens remain unknown. Some clones are missing from TCRdb's copy, which holds only in-frame ones; the method was immunoSEQ multiplex PCR. Among over 65,000 clones listed, roughly nine tenths were seen once. The specimen was unstimulated CD4+ T cells sorted from spleen or lymph node cells, collected before intestinal transplant. The receptor set was obtained from a human donor who received an intestinal transplant.

This clone was recorded once. CDR3 in amino acids: CASSNTQGNGYTF. As DNA, the CDR3 is TGTGCCAGCAGCAATACACAGGGAAATGGCTACACCTTC. The chain uses TRBV11-3 and TRBJ1-2; D possibly corresponds to TRBD1 (6 bases). The germline V and J ends were trimmed by 5 bases and 6 bases, with 13 bases remaining between them. CDR1 and CDR2 from the germline V gene are SGHNT and YENEEA. The CDR3 totals 13 residues. The full variable domain, rest sourced from reference TRBV11-3 and TRBJ1-2, is EAGVVQSPRYKIIEKKQPVAFWCNPISGHNTLYWYLQNLGQGPELLIRYENEEAVDDSQLPKDRFSAERLKGVDSTLKIQPAELGDSAVYLCASSNTQGNGYTFGSGTRLTVV.

V usage is TRBV7-2 and J usage is TRBJ2-7; weak D call: TRBD2 (6 bases). Per the germline V gene, CDR1 is SGHTA and CDR2 is FQGNSA. V lost 3 bases to trimming and J lost 2 bases, with 8 bases between them. This CDR3 region has 13 residues. CDR3 DNA: TGTGCCAGCAGCTTGCGGGGCCCCTACGAGCAGTACTTC. This translates into CASSLRGPYEQYF.

The chain couples TRBV6-5 to TRBJ1-3, with D unresolved. The ends were cut back, 0 bases at V and 0 bases at J, with 9 bases in the middle. This CDR3 spans 16 amino acids. Germline values: CDR1 MNHEY, CDR2 SVGAGI. DNA of the CDR3: TGTGCCAGCAGTTACTCGGGAGTACCCTCTGGAAACACCATATATTTT. It codes for CASSYSGVPSGNTIYF.

The chain recombines TRBV4-3 with TRBJ2-3; 8 bases fit TRBD1. V trimming: 5 bases; J trimming: 0 bases; junction bases outside the gene matches: 7. This CDR3 has 16 amino acids. CDR1 and CDR2 (germline): LGHNA, YSLEER. CDR3 amino acids: CASSTLTGVSTDTQYF. CDR3 DNA sequence: TGCGCCAGCAGCACTCTGACAGGGGTTAGCACAGATACGCAGTATTTT.

This clone was observed a handful of times. The V call is TRBV6-1, the J call TRBJ2-7, with TRBD1 identical over 9 bases. Per the germline V gene, CDR1 is MNHNS and CDR2 is SASEGT. V gave up 7 bases and J gave up 0 bases; unmatched junction bases: 7. The CDR3 sequence is 15 residues long. The CDR3 DNA follows: TGTGCCAGCATTCGACAGGGGGACCTCTCCTACGAGCAGTACTTC. It translates to CASIRQGDLSYEQYF.

The chain is built from TRBV18 and TRBJ1-1; D possibly corresponds to TRBD1 (5 bases). Per germline, CDR1 KGHSH and CDR2 LQKENI. Trimming cost V 2 bases and J 0 bases, with 13 bases left between them. CDR3 length: 16 residues. The CDR3 spells CASSPNELGVNTEAFF. As DNA, the CDR3 is TGTGCCAGCTCACCAAATGAGCTAGGGGTGAACACTGAAGCTTTCTTT. Complete variable domain (other parts from reference TRBV18 and TRBJ1-1): NAGVMQNPRHLVRRRGQEARLRCSPMKGHSHVYWYRQLPEEGLKFMVYLQKENIIDESGMPKERFSAEFPKEGPSILRIQQVVRGDSAAYFCASSPNELGVNTEAFFGQGTRLTVV.

This chain's CDR3 is CAWSAGAGNTIYF. CDR3 coding DNA: TGTGCCTGGTCAGCGGGGGCTGGAAACACCATATATTTT. The chain uses TRBV30 and TRBJ1-3, with a tentative D call TRBD1 (5 bases). The V and J ends lost 5 bases and 2 bases respectively, with 10 bases between them. Germline V gives CDR1 GTSNPN, CDR2 SVGIG (reference sequence). This CDR3 comprises 13 residues.

This clone was seen more than once but under ten times. This chain connects TRBV5-1 to TRBJ1-2; TRBD1 might be the D (5 bases). The CDR3 has 12 residues. Germline loops: CDR1 SGHRS, CDR2 YFSETQ. Trimming left V 1 base short and J 6 bases short, with 7 bases between. The chain's CDR3 is CASSLQGDGYTF. The CDR3 nucleotides read TGCGCCAGCAGCTTGCAGGGTGATGGCTACACCTTC.

This clone was seen once. This rearrangement joins TRBV6-5 to TRBJ2-7, with TRBD2 matching over 8 bases. Per the germline V gene, CDR1 is MNHEY and CDR2 is SVGAGI. This CDR3 is 15 amino acids long. Losses at the gene ends were 2 bases for V and 0 bases for J; bases not matched to a gene: 3. CDR3 amino acids: CASSYTSGYSYEQYF. In DNA, the CDR3 is TGTGCCAGCAGTTACACTAGCGGATACTCCTACGAGCAGTACTTC.

This chain links TRBV10-3 with TRBJ2-7; TRBD1 matches at 9 bases. V lost 0 bases and J lost 3; bases outside the gene matches: 6. Per germline, CDR1 ENHRY and CDR2 SYGVKD. The CDR3 sequence is 16 residues long. CDR3: CAISESGQGNFYEQYF. CDR3 sequence (DNA): TGTGCCATCAGTGAGTCGGGACAGGGAAACTTCTACGAGCAGTACTTC.

This chain links TRBV4-3 with TRBJ1-2, with 8 bases aligning to TRBD1. The CDR3 totals 16 residues. V lost 0 bases, J lost 5 bases, and 8 bases stayed unmatched. Germline CDR1 and CDR2: LGHNA and YSLEER. The CDR3 sequence is CASSQDPTGARYGYTF. The CDR3 region has the DNA TGCGCCAGCAGCCAAGACCCGACAGGGGCTCGATATGGCTACACCTTC.

The gene calls are TRBV7-2 and TRBJ1-1; tentative D call: TRBD1 (6 bases). Germline V lookup: CDR1 SGHTA, CDR2 FQGNSA. V lost 2 bases and J lost 4, with 11 bases in between. CDR3 length: 14 amino acids. CDR3 in amino acids: CASSLNAGVTEAFF. CDR3 DNA sequence: TGTGCCAGCAGCTTAAACGCAGGGGTCACTGAAGCTTTCTTT.